This T cell receptor (beta chain) was recorded in a study of response to subunit inactivated influenza vaccine. TCRdb recomputed calls from the RT-PCR reads with MiXCR, one row per CDR3 protein. The repertoire holds fewer than 550,000 distinct CDR3 sequences, around 25% seen once, with approximately 1.9% in the top ten. The sequence was collected from a middle-aged man who received an inactivated influenza vaccine. The sequences come from CD4+ T cells sorted from PBMCs, collected 5 days after vaccination.

This CDR3 is CASSGGLTVETQYF. The CDR3 DNA is TGTGCCAGCAGCGGGGGACTCACGGTGGAGACCCAGTACTTC. V usage is TRBV9 and J usage is TRBJ2-5, with a tentative D call TRBD2 (6 bases). Germline V lookup: CDR1 SGDLS, CDR2 YYNGEE. Trimming pared 3 bases from V and 5 bases from J, leaving 14 bases between. The CDR3 consists of 14 residues.